This TCR beta chain was profiled in a study of T cells in Graves' hyperthyroidism and ophthalmopathy. RNA transcripts yielded amplified TCR beta CDR3 regions. Researchers ran a first-round RT-PCR on the TCR CDR3 using the HTBI primer set. Each CDR3 protein gets one entry after TCRdb re-called the multiplex PCR reads with MiXCR. The profile shows about 350,000 distinct CDR3 sequences, approximately 15% of them singletons. This clonotype was picked up many times. As yet, its antigen is unknown. Findings and caveats of the study: With a median lead of about 6.9 months before onset, the model predicted ophthalmopathy. Most clonotypes expanded in thyroid above 0.001 were likewise present in blood.

Trimming shortened V by 0 bases and J by 7 bases, and 6 bases separated the two germline ends. Germline V gene data show CDR1 as LNHNV and CDR2 as YYDKDF (reference sequence). The CDR3 extends over 13 amino acids. The chain recombines TRBV15 with TRBJ2-2; D is unresolved. The sequenced material came from blood. The TCR comes from a woman aged 30 to 39 with Graves' hyperthyroidism. The DNA of the CDR3 is TGTGCCACCAGCAGAGATGCGATCGGGGAGCTGTTTTTT. Translated: CATSRDAIGELFF.